The sequence of this T cell receptor (beta chain) was determined in a study of identical twins. TCRdb re-analysed the 5' RACE reads in MiXCR, keeping a single row per CDR3 protein. The table lists about 190,000 distinct CDR3 sequences, around a sixth of them singletons. General study results and limits: Twin pairs had excess sharing that was weaker in beta out-of-frame sequences. The analysis was cross-sectional rather than longitudinal within donors. Abundant beta clonotypes from cord blood bore fewer insertions; memory repertoires lacked this pattern.

The V gene end was trimmed by 4 bases and the J gene end by 7 bases; junction bases not matched to a gene: 3. Germline CDR1 reads DFQATT; CDR2 reads SNEGSKA (reference sequence). CDR3 length equals 11 residues. This clonotype was recorded many times. Antigen specificity is unknown. These data also featured in a second study, about T cells expressing NK-cell markers.

Sequenced input: CD8+ T cells sorted from blood. The TCR comes from a woman younger than 30 in good health. This sequence joins TRBV20-1 and TRBJ2-5; the match to TRBD1 covers 7 bases. CDR3 protein: CSANRGLTQYF. DNA of the CDR3: TGCAGTGCTAACAGGGGATTGACCCAGTACTTC.